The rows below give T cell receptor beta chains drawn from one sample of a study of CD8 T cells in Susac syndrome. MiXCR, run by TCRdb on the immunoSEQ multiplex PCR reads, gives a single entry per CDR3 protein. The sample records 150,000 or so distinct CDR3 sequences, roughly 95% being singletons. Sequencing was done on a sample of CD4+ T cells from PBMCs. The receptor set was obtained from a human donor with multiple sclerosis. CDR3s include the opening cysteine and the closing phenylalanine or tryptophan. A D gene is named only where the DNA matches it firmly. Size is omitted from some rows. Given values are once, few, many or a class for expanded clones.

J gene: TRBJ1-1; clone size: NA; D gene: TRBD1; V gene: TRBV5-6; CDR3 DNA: TGTGCCAGCAGGTTCAGGGGGGACACTGAAGCTTTCTTT; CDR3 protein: CASRFRGDTEAFF
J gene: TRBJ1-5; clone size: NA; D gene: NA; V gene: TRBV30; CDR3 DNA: TGTGCCTGGAGTGTGACCGATTTGGAGCAGCCCCAGCATTTT; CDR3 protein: CAWSVTDLEQPQHF
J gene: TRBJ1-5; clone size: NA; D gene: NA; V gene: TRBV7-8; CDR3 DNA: TGTGCCAGCAGCCCGACAGGACTTAGCAATCAGCCCCAGCATTTT; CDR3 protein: CASSPTGLSNQPQHF
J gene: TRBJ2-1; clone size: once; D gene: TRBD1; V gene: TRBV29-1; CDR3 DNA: TGCAGCGTTGCCCCTCCCGAGGGGGCGCGCGATGAGCAGTTCTTC; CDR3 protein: CSVAPPEGARDEQFF
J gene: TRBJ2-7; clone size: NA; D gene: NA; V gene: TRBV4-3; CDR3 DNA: TGCGCCAGCAGCCAAGAGTATGCGGGACTCATGTACGAGCAGTACTTC; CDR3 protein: CASSQEYAGLMYEQYF
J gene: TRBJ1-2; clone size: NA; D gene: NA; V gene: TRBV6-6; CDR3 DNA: TGTGCCAGCAGTTCGGTCAGGAAGAATGGCTACACCTTC; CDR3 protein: CASSSVRKNGYTF
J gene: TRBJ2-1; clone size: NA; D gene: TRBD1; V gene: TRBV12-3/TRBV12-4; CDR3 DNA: TGTGCCAGCAGCGCCGACAGGGGACGGTTCTTC; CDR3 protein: CASSADRGRFF
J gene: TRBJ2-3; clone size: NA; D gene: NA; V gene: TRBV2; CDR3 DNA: TGTGCCAGCACCGGGGTAGGGGAGACAGATACGCAGTATTTT; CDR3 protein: CASTGVGETDTQYF
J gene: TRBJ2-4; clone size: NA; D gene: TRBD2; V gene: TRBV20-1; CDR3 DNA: TGCAGTGCTAGAACTAGCGGCAAAAACATTCAGTACTTC; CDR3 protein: CSARTSGKNIQYF
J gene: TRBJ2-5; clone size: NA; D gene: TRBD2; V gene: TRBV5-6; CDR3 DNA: TGTGCCAGCAGCTTGGTGGGTACCGGGACTAGAGAAGAGACCCAGTACTTC; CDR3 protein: CASSLVGTGTREETQYF
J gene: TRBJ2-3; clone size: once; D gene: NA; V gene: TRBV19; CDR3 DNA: TGTGCCAGTACCCCTGAGGGCCGTAGCACAGATACGCAGTATTTT; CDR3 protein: CASTPEGRSTDTQYF
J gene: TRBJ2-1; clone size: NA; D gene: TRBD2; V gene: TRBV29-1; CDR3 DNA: TGCAGCGTTGAAGGGGTCGGTAGCGGGAGGTACAATGAGCAGTTCTTC; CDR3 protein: CSVEGVGSGRYNEQFF
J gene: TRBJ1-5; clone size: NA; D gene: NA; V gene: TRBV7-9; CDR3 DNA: TGTGCCAGCAGCTGGGGGGGGAGGGGTCAGCCCCAGCATTTT; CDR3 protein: CASSWGGRGQPQHF
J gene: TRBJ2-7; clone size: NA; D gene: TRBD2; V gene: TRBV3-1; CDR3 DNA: TGTGCCAGCAGCCAAGTAGCGGGAGGGGCCTCCTACGAGCAGTACTTC; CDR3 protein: CASSQVAGGASYEQYF
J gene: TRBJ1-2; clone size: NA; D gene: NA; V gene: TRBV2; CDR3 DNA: TGTGCCAGCAGCCATCCCGCCGGGGAGGGCTACACCTTC; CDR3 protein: CASSHPAGEGYTF
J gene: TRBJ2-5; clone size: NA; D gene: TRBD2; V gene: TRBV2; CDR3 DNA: TGTGCCAGCAGTAAGACTAGCGGGACCCCAGAGACCCAGTACTTC; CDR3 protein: CASSKTSGTPETQYF
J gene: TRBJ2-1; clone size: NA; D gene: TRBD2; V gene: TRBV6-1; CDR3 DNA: TGTGCCAGCAGCCTCGGAGGACTAGCGGGATATTCCTACAATGAGCAGTTCTTC; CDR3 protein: CASSLGGLAGYSYNEQFF
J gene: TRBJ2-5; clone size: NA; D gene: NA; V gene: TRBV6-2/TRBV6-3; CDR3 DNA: TGTGCCAGCTTTAAAGGTTGGAGAGAGACCCAGTACTTC; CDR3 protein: CASFKGWRETQYF
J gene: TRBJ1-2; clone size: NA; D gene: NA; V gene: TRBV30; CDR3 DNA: TGTGCCTGGAGTGTGAATCGCTATGGCTACACCTTC; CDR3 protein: CAWSVNRYGYTF
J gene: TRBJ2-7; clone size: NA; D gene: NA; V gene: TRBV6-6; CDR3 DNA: TGTGCCAGCAGTTACGTCGACGAGCAGTACTTC; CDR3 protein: CASSYVDEQYF
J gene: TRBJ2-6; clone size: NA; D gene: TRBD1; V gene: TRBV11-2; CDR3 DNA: TGTGCCAGCAGCCAGACAGGGATCTCCTCTGGGGCCAACGTCCTGACTTTC; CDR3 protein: CASSQTGISSGANVLTF
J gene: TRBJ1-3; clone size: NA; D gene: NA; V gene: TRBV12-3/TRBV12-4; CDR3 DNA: TGTGCCAGCAGGCGGCACTCTGGAAACACCATATATTTT; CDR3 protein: CASRRHSGNTIYF
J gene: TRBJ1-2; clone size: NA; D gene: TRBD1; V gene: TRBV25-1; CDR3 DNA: TGTGCCAGCAGTGAAGGTTCAGGGGGGGGCTATGGCTACACCTTC; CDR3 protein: CASSEGSGGGYGYTF
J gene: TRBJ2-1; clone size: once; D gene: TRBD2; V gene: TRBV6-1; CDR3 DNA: TGTGCCAGCAGTGTAACCGGGACTAGCGGGCCTCGCTCCTACAATGAGCAGTTCTTC; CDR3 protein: CASSVTGTSGPRSYNEQFF
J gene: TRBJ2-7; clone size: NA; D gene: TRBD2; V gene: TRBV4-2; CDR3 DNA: TGTGCCAGCAGCCCCCGGGGTAGCGGGAGCTACGAGCAGTACTTC; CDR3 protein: CASSPRGSGSYEQYF
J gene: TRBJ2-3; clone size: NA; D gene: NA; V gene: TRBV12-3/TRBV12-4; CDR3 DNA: TGTGCCAGCAGCCCAAGGGACCGCAGGGAAGCCACAGATACGCAGTATTTT; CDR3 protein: CASSPRDRREATDTQYF
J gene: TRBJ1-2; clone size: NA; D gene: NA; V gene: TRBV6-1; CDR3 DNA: TGTGCCAGCATTGGTGGGGCCGAGTCGACTAACTATGGCTACACCTTC; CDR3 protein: CASIGGAESTNYGYTF
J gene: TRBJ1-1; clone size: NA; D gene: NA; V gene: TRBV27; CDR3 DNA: TGTGCCAGCAGTTCCGGGACCTACACTGAAGCTTTCTTT; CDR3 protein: CASSSGTYTEAFF
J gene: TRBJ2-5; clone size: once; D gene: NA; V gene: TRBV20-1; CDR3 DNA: TGCAGTGCTAGAGGGTGGACAGACCAAGAGACCCAGTACTTC; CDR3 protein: CSARGWTDQETQYF
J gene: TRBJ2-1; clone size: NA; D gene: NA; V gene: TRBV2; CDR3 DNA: TGTGCCAGCAGTACCCAGGGGGGGTACAATGAGCAGTTCTTC; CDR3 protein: CASSTQGGYNEQFF
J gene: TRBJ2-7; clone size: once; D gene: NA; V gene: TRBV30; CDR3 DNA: TGTGCCTGGAGTCTCCAGTCAAGGCCGGACTTC; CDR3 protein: CAWSLQSRPDF
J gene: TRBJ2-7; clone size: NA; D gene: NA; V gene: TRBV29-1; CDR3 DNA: TGCAGCGTAGCGCCACAGAGCTACGAGCAGTACTTC; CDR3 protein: CSVAPQSYEQYF
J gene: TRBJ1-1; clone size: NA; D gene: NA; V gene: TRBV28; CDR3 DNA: TGTGCCAGCAAAAAGGGCGCGAACACTGAAGCTTTCTTT; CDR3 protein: CASKKGANTEAFF
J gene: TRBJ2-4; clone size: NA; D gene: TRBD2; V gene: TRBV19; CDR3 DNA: TGTGCCAGTAGTGGACCGGGAGGGCTATCTTACTTC; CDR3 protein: CASSGPGGLSYF
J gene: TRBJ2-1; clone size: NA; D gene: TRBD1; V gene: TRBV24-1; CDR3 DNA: TGTGCCACCAGCGGGACAGGGACGGGCTCCTACAATGAGCAGTTCTTC; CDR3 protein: CATSGTGTGSYNEQFF
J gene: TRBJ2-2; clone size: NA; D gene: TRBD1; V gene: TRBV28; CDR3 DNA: TGTGCCAGCGTAAACAGGGGGCCTGGCACCGGGGAGCTGTTTTTT; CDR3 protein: CASVNRGPGTGELFF
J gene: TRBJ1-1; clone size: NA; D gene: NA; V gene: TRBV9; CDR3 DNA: TGTGCCAGCAGCGTAGCCGGCGGGAGCACTGAAGCTTTCTTT; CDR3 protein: CASSVAGGSTEAFF
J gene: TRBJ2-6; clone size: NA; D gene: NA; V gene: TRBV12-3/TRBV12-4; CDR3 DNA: TGTGCCAGCAGCCGTCTAGACTCTGGGGCCAACGTCCTGACTTTC; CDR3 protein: CASSRLDSGANVLTF
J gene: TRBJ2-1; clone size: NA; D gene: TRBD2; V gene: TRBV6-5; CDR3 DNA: TGTGCCAGCAGAAGCGGGAGCTATGAGCAGTTCTTC; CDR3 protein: CASRSGSYEQFF
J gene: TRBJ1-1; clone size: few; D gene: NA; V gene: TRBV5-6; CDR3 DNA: TGTGCCAGCAGCACGGGGATGAACACTGAAGCTTTCTTT; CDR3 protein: CASSTGMNTEAFF
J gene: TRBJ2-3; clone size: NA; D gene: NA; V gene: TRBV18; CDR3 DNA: TGTGCCAGCTCACCATCTCCAGGAAGCACAGATACGCAGTATTTT; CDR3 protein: CASSPSPGSTDTQYF
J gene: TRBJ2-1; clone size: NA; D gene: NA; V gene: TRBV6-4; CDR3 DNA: TGTGCCAGCATGATCGGGGAGCAGTTCTTC; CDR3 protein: CASMIGEQFF